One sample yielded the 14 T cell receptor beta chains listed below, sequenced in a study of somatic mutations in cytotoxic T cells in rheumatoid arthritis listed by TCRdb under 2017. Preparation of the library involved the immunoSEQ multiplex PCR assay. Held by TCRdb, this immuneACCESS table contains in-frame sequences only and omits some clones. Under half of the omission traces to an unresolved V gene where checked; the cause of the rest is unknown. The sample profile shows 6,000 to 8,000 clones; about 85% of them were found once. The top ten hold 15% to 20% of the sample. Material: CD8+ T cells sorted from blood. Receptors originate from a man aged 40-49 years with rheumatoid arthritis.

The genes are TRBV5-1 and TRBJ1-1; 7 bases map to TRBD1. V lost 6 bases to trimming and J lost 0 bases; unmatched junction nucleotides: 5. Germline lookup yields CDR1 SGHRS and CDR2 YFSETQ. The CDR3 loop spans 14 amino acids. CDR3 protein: CASTWTGMNTEAFF. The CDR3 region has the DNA TGCGCCAGCACCTGGACAGGCATGAACACTGAAGCTTTCTTT.

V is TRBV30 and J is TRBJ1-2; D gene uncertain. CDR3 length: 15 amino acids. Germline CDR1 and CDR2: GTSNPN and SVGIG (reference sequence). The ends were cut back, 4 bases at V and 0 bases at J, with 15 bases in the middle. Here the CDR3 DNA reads TGTGCCTGGACCCTCGAAGACTACGCTAACTATGGCTACACCTTC. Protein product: CAWTLEDYANYGYTF.

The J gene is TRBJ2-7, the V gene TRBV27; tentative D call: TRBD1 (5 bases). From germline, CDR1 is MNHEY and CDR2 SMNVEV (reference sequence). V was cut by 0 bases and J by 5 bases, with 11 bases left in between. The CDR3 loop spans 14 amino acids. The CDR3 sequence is CASSLSTKGNEQYF. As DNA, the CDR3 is TGTGCCAGCAGTTTATCGACGAAGGGGAACGAGCAGTACTTC.

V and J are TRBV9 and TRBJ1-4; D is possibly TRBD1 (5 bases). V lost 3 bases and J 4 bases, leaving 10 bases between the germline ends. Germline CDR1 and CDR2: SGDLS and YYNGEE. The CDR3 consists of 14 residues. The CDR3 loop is CASSGRQSNEKLFF. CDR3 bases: TGTGCCAGCAGCGGGCGACAGAGTAATGAAAAACTGTTTTTT.

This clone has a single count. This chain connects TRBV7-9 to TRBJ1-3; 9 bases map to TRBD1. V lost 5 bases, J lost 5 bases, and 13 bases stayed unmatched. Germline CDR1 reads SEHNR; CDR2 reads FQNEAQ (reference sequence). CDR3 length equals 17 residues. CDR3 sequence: CASSHANRDRDRNTIYF. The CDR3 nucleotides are TGTGCCAGCAGCCACGCAAACCGGGACAGGGATAGAAACACCATATATTTT. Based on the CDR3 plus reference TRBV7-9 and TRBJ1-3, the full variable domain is DTGVSQNPRHKITKRGQNVTFRCDPISEHNRLYWYRQTLGQGPEFLTYFQNEAQLEKSRLLSDRFSAERPKGSFSTLEIQRTEQGDSAMYLCASSHANRDRDRNTIYFGEGSWLTVV.

The CDR3 reads CASSIDREGAGNTIYF. DNA of the CDR3: TGTGCCAGTAGTATAGATCGGGAGGGTGCTGGAAACACCATATATTTT. The V gene is TRBV19, the J gene TRBJ1-3; D is uncertain. Per germline, CDR1 LNHDA and CDR2 SQIVND (reference sequence). Trimming left V 0 bases short and J 2 bases short, with 11 bases between. The CDR3 covers 16 residues.

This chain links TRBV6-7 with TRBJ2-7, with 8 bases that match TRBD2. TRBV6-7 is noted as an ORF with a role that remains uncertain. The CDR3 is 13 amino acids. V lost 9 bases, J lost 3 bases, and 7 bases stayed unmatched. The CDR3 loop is CARTGTRLYEQYV. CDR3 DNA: TGTGCCAGGACCGGGACTAGACTCTACGAGCAGTACGTC.

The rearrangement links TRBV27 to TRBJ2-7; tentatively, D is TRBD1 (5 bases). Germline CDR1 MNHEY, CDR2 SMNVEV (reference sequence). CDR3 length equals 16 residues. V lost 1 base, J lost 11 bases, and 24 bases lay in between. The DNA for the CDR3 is TGTGCCAGCAGTTTATACGGTGGTCAGGGCCCCTTCATAGAGTACGTC. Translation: CASSLYGGQGPFIEYV.

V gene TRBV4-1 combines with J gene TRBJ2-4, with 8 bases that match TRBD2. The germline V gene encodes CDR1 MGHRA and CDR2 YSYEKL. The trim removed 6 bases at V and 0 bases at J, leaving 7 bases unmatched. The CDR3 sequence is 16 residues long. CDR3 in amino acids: CASSPLAGLAKNIQYF. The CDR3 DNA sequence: TGCGCCAGCAGTCCATTAGCGGGGTTAGCCAAAAACATTCAGTACTTC.

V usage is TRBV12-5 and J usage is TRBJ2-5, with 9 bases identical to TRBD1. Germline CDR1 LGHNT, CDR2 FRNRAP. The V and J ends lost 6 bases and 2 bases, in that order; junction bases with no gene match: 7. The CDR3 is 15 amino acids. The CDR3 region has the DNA TGTGCTAGTGGACCGGACAGGGGCCAACAAGAGACCCAGTACTTC. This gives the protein CASGPDRGQQETQYF.

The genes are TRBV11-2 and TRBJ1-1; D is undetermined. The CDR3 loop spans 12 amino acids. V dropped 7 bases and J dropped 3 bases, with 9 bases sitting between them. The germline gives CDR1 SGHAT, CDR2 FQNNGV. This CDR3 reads CASTLADTEAFF. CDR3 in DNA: TGTGCCAGCACTCTGGCGGACACTGAAGCTTTCTTT.

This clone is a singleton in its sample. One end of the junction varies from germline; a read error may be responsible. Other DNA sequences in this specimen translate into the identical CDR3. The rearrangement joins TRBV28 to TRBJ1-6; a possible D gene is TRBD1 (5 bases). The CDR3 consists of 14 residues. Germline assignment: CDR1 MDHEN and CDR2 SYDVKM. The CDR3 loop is CASSLGQYNSPLHF. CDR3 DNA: TGTGCCAGCAGTTTGGGGCAGTATAATTCCCCCCTCCACTTT. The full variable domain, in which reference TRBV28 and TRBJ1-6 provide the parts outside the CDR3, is DVKVTQSSRYLVKRTGEKVFLECVQDMDHENMFWYRQDPGLGLRLIYFSYDVKMKEKGDIPEGYSVSREKKERFSLILESASTNQTSMYLCASSLGQYNSPLHFGNGTRLTVT.

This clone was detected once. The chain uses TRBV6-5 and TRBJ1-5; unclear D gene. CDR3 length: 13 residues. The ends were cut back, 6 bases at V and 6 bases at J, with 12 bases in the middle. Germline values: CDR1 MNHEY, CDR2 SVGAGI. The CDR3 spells CASSGPGGQPQHF. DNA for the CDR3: TGTGCCAGCAGCGGACCCGGAGGTCAGCCCCAGCATTTT.

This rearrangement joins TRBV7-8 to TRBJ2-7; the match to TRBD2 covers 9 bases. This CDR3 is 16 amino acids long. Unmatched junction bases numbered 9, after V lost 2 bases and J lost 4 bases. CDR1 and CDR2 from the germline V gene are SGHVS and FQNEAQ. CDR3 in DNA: TGTGCCAGCAGCTTAAGGGGCGGCGGGGGGGGATACGAGCAGTACGTC. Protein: CASSLRGGGGGYEQYV.